The sequence of this T cell receptor (beta chain) was determined in a study of post-analysis software for immune sequencing data. Study-wide results and caveats: Patients had higher frequencies than controls of roughly five TRBV segments, including TRBV5-6, TRBV5-1 and TRBV20-1.

TCR beta libraries were prepared from cDNA with unique molecular identifiers. TCRdb ran MiXCR on the PCR reads and lists one entry per CDR3 protein. The table includes about 540,000 distinct CDR3 sequences, 30% to 40% detected once. In regard to this clonotype: Antigen unknown.

There are 14 residues in the CDR3. The V end was cut by 9 bases, the J end by 6 bases, with 20 bases between. V gene TRBV12-3 or TRBV12-4 combines with J gene TRBJ1-1, with D possibly TRBD1 on 5 matching bases. The TCR originated in a girl aged 2 to 17 with multiple sclerosis. The material sequenced was blood. The CDR3 loop reads CASNLWLGPAEAFF. The CDR3 DNA reads as TGTGCCAGTAACCTATGGCTGGGGCCGGCTGAAGCTTTCTTT.